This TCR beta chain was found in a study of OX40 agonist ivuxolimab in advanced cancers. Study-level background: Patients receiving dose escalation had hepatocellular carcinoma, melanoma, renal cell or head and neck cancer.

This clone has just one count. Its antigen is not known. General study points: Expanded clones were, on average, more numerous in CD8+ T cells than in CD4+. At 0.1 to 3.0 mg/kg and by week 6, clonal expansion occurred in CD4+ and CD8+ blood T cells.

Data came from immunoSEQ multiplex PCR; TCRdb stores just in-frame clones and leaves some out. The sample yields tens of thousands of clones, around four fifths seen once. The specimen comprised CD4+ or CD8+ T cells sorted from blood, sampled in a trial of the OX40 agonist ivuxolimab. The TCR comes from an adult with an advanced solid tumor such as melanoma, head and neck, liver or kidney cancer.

The CDR3 loop reads CASSRLVSGANVLTF. In DNA, the CDR3 is TGTGCCAGCAGCCGACTAGTCTCTGGGGCCAACGTCCTGACTTTC. The J gene is TRBJ2-6, the V gene TRBV7-2; D is perhaps TRBD2 (6 bases). CDR1 and CDR2 from the germline V gene are SGHTA and FQGNSA. With 5 bases removed from V and 0 bases from J, the gap between germline ends came to 8 bases. CDR3 size: 15 residues.